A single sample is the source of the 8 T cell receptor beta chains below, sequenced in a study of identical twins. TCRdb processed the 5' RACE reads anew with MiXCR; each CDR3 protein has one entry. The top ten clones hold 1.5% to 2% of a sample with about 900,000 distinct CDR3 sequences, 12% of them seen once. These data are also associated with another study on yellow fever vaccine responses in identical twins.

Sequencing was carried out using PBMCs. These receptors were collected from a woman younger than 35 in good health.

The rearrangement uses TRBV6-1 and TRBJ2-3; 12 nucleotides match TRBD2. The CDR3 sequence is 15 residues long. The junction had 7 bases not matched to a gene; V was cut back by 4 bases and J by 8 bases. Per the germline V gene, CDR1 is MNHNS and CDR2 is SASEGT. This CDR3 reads CASSGKGLAGGTQYF. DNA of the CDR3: TGTGCCAGCAGTGGAAAGGGACTAGCGGGCGGTACGCAGTATTTT.

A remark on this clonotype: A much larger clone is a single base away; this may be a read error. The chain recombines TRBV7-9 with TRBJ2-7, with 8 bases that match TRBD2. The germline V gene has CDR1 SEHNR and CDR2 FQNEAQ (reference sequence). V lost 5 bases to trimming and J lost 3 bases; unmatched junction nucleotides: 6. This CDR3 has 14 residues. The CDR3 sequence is CASSPGLVVYEQYF. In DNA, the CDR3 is TGTGCCAGCAGCCCGGGACTAGTGGTCTACGAGCAGTACTTC.

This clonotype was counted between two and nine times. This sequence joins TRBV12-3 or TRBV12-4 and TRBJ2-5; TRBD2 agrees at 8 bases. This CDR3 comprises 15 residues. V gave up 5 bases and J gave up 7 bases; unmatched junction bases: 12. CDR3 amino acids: CASSPGGAAGGTQYF. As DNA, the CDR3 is TGTGCCAGCAGTCCCGGGGGGGCAGCGGGCGGGACCCAGTACTTC.

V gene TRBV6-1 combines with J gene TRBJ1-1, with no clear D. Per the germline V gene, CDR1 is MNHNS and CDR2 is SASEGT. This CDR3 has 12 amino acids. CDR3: CAIRVGNTEAFF. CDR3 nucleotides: TGTGCTATACGAGTCGGGAACACTGAAGCTTTCTTT.

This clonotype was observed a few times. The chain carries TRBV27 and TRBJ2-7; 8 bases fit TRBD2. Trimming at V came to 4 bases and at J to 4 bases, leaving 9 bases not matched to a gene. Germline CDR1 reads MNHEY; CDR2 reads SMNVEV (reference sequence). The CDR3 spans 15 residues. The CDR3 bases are TGTGCCAGCAGTTGGCCGGGGGGGGGAGGTTACGAGCAGTACTTC. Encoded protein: CASSWPGGGGYEQYF.

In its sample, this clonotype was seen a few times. The CDR3 nucleotides are TGTGCCAGCAGTTACACCAGGGGGGTAGCAGATACGCAGTATTTT. Translated: CASSYTRGVADTQYF. The chain combines TRBV6-5 with TRBJ2-3, with D tentatively TRBD1 (7 bases). CDR3 length: 15 residues. Germline assignment: CDR1 MNHEY and CDR2 SVGAGI. Trimming left V 2 bases short and J 4 bases short, with 13 bases between.

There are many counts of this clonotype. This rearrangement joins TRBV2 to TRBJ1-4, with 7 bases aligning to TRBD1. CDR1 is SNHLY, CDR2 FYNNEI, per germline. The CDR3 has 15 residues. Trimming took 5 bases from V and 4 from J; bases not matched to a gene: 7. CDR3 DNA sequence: TGTGCCAGCAGTCGACGACAGGGCGGTAATGAAAAACTGTTTTTT. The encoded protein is CASSRRQGGNEKLFF.

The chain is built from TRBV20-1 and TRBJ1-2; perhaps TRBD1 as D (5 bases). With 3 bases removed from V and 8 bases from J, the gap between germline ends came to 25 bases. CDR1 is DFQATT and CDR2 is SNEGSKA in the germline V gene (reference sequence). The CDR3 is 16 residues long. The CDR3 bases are TGCAGTGCTAGTACTCGTGGAGAGGGGTCCTTTGGGGGCTACACCTTC. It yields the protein CSASTRGEGSFGGYTF.